This TCR beta chain is drawn from a study of shared T cell receptors in the human thymus (dated by TCRdb to about 2021). With regard to the full study: The study examined how the human thymus generates shared, self-reactive T-cell receptor alpha chains.

From cysteine to phenylalanine, the CDR3 is 15 amino acids long. The DNA shown is the 45-base CDR3, in frame from base 1. V lost 4 bases and J lost 0 bases; the stretch between them is 13 bases long. The germline V gene provides CDR1 LGHNA and CDR2 YSLEER. Details on this clone: What antigen it recognizes has not been identified. Per-nucleotide qualities are absent, and no much larger clonotype sits a single base away.

Library prep was done by the immunoSEQ multiplex PCR assay. The source is immuneACCESS, and TCRdb retained only in-frame sequences with V and J called. Part of the clones is not carried over; for the studies checked, unresolved V genes explain less than half of this, and the remainder is unexplained. In all, the sample holds hundreds of thousands of clones, and approximately 88% of those were seen once. Around 0.01% of the sample is held by the ten biggest clonotypes. These data were also filed under a second study, of human thymus T cells. Taken from the second paper: The donors were immunologically healthy infants in Finland who had open corrective cardiac surgery for congenital heart defects. The thymus tissue came from surgical resects taken out during corrective cardiac surgery. V and J gene segment usage appeared biased in both thymic and peripheral blood repertoires. The related research reported highly overlapping thymic TCR repertoires among unrelated individuals. TCR alpha and beta repertoires from seven to nine infant thymus samples and a few related peripheral blood samples were characterized in the study. The infant donors were about 6 to 244 days old, and the cohort included six or seven males and two females. Thymocytes were freed from the tissue by mechanical means and kept at -70 degrees C as pellets of roughly 8.5-30 million cells. A QIAsymphony instrument was used to extract genomic DNA from frozen cell pellets. TCRB and TCRAD loci were amplified from a standardized quantity of quality-controlled genomic DNA using the immunoSEQ multiplex PCR assay. The V(D)J region was spanned by amplicons of a length sufficient to cover the CDR3 and to identify V and J genes. Through the commercial immunoSEQ service, the amplicons were sequenced on an Illumina platform. Primer bias and sequencing errors were corrected as previously described, and TCRAD and TCRB definitions were based on the IMGT database. The repertoires were analysed using immunoSEQ Analyzer 3.0 and VDJTools for basic statistics, V/J segment usage, diversity estimates, rarefaction and pairwise overlap. Diversity was estimated with Chao1, ChaoE, Efron-Thisted, Shannon and inverse Simpson indices, and also on datasets down-sampled to the smallest sample. Repertoire overlap used strict matching of CDR3 nucleotide sequence, V gene and J gene, with Jaccard-based multidimensional scaling clustering. On average, thymus samples gave about 810,000 unique TCRB clonotypes, whereas blood samples gave roughly 86,000.

The receptor chain draws on TRBV4-3 and TRBJ2-7, with TRBD2 perhaps the D gene, on 5 matching bases. What was sequenced was thymocytes. This receptor was obtained from a boy less than two years old with a congenital heart defect. Donor details come from another sample of the same person, matched by shared clones. The sequence in DNA is TGCGCCAGCAGCCTCGAGGACGGAGGCTCCTACGAGCAGTACTTC. This encodes CASSLEDGGSYEQYF.